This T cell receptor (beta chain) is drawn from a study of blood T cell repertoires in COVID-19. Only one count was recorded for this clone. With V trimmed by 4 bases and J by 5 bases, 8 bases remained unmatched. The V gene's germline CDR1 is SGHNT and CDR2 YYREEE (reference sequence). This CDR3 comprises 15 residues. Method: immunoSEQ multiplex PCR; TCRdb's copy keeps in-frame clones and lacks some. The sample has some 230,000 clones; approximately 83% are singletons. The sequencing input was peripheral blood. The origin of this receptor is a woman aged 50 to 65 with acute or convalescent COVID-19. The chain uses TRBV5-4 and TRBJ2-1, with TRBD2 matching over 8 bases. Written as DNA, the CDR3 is TGTGCCAGCAGCCTCGCGGGTAGCGGGAACAATGAGCAGTTCTTC. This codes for CASSLAGSGNNEQFF. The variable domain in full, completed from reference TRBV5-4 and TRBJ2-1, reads ETGVTQSPTHLIKTRGQQVTLRCSSQSGHNTVSWYQQALGQGPQFIFQYYREEENGRGNFPPRFSGLQFPNYSSELNVNALELDDSALYLCASSLAGSGNNEQFFGPGTRLTVL.